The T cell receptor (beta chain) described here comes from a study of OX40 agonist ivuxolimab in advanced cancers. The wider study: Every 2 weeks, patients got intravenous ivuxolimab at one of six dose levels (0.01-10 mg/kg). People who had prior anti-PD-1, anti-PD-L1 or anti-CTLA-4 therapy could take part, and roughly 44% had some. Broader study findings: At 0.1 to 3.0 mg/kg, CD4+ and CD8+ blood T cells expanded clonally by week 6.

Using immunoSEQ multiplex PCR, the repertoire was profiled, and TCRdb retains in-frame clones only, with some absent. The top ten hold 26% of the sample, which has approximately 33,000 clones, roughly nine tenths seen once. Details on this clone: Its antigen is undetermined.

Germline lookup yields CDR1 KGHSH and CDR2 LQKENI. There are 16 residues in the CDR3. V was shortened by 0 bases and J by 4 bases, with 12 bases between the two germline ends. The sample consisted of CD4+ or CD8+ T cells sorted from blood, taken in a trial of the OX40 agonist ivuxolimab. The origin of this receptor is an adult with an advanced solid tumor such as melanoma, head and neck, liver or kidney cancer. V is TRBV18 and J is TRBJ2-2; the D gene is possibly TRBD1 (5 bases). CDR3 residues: CASSPPWGGGTGELFF. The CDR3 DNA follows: TGTGCCAGCTCACCACCGTGGGGCGGCGGCACCGGGGAGCTGTTTTTT.